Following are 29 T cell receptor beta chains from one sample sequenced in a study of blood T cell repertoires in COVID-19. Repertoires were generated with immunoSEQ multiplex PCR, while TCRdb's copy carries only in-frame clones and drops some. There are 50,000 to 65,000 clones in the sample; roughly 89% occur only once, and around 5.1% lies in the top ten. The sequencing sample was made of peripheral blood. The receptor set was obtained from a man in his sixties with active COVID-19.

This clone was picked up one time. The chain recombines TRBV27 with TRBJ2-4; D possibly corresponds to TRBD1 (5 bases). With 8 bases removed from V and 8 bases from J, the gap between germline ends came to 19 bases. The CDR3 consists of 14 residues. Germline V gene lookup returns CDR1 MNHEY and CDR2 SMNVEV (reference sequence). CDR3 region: CASQLSPLGDIQYF. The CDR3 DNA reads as TGTGCCAGCCAGTTATCCCCCCTAGGGGACATTCAGTACTTC.

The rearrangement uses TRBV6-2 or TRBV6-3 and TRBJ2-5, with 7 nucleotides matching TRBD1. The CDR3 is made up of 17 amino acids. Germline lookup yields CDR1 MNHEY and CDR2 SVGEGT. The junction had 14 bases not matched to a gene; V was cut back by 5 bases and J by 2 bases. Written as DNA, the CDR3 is TGTGCCAGCAGTATCGGGGACGGGACAGTCATACAAGAGACCCAGTACTTC. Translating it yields CASSIGDGTVIQETQYF.

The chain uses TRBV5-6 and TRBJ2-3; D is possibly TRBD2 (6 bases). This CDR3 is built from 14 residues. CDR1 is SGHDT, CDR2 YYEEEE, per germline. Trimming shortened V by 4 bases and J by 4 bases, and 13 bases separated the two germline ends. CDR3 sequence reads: CASSLPTRSDTQYF. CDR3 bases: TGTGCCAGCAGCCTACCGACTAGATCAGATACGCAGTATTTT.

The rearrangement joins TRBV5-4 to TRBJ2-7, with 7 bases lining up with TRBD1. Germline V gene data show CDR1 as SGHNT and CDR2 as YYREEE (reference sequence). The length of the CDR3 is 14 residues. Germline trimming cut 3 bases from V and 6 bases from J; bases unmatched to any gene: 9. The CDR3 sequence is CASSYGQDSGEQYF. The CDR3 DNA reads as TGTGCCAGCAGCTACGGACAGGACAGTGGCGAGCAGTACTTC.

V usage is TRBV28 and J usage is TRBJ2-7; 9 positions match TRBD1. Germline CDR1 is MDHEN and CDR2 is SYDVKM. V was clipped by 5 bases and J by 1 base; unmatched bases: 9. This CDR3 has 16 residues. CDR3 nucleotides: TGTGCCAGCAGTCCCCGTGGCGGGACAGGGTCCTACGAGCAGTACTTC. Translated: CASSPRGGTGSYEQYF.

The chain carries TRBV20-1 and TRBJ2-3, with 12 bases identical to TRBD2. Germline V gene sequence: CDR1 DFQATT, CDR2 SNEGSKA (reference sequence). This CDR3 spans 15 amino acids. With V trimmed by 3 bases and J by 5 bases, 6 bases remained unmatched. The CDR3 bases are TGCAGTGCTAGTCGACTAGCGGGAGATTTAGATACGCAGTATTTT. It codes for CSASRLAGDLDTQYF.

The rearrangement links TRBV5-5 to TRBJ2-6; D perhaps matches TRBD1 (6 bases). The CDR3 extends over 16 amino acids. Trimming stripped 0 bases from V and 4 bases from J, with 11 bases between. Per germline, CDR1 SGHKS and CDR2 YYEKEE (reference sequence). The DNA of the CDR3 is TGTGCCAGCAGCTTGGGACCAGGGGCCGGGGCCAACGTCCTGACTTTC. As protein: CASSLGPGAGANVLTF.

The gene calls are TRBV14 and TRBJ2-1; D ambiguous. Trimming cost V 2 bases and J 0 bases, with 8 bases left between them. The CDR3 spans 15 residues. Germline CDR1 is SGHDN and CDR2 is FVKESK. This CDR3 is CASSQLRSSYNEQFF. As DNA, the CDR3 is TGTGCCAGCAGCCAACTCCGGAGCTCCTACAATGAGCAGTTCTTC. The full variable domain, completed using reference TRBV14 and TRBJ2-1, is EAGVTQFPSHSVIEKGQTVTLRCDPISGHDNLYWYRRVMGKEIKFLLHFVKESKQDESGMPNNRFLAERTGGTYSTLKVQPAELEDSGVYFCASSQLRSSYNEQFFGPGTRLTVL.

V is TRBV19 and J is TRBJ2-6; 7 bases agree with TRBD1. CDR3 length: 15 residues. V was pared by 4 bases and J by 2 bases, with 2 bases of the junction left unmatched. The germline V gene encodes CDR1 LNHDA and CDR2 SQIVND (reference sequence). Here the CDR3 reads CASSTTGPGANVLTF. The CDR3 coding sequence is TGTGCCAGTAGTACGACAGGGCCTGGGGCCAACGTCCTGACTTTC.

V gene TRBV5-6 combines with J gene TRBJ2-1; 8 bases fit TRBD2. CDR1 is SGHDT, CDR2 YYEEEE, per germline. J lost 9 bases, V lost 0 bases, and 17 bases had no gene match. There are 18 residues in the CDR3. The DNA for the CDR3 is TGTGCCAGCAGCTTGGTCCTTAGGCGGGAGGCCGGGGCGGGTGAGCAGTTCTTC. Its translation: CASSLVLRREAGAGEQFF.

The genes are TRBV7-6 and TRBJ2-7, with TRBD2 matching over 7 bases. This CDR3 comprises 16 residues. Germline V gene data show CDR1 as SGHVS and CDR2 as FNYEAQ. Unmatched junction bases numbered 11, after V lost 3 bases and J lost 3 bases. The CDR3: CASSFTQRSGIYEQYF. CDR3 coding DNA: TGTGCCAGCAGCTTCACGCAAAGAAGCGGGATCTACGAGCAGTACTTC. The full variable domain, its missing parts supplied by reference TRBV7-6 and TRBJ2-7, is GAGVSQSPRYKVTKRGQDVALRCDPISGHVSLYWYRQALGQGPEFLTYFNYEAQQDKSGLPNDRFSAERPEGSISTLTIQRTEQRDSAMYRCASSFTQRSGIYEQYFGPGTRLTVT.

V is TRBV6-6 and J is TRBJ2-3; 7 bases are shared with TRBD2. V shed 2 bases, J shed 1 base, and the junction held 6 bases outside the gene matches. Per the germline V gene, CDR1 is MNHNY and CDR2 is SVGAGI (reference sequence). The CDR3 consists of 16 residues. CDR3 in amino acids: CASSYVASGGTDTQYF. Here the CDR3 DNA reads TGTGCCAGCAGTTACGTGGCTAGCGGAGGCACAGATACGCAGTATTTT.

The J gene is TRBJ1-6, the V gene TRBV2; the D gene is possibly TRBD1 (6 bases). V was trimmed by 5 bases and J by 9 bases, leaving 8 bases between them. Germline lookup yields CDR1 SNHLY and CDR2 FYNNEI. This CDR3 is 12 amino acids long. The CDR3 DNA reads TGTGCCAGCAGTACGGACAGTTCACCCCTCCACTTT. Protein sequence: CASSTDSSPLHF.

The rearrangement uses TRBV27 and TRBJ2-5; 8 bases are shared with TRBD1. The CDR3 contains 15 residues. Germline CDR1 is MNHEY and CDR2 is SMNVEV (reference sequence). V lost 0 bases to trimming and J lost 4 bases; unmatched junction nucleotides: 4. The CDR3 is CASSLSRTGTETQYF. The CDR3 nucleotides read TGTGCCAGCAGTTTATCCCGGACAGGGACAGAGACCCAGTACTTC.

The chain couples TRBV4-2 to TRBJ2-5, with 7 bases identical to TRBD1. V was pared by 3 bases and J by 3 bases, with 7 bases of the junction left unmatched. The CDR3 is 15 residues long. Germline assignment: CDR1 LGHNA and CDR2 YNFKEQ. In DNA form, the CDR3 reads TGTGCCAGCAGCCAGCAGGGGACAGCCAAAGAGACCCAGTACTTC. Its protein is CASSQQGTAKETQYF.

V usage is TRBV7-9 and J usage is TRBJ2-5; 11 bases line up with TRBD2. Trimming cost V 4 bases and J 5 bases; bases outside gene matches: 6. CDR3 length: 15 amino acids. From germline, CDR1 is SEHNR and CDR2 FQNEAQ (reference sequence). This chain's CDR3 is CASSYSGRGTETQYF. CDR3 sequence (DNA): TGTGCCAGCAGCTATAGCGGGAGGGGCACGGAGACCCAGTACTTC.

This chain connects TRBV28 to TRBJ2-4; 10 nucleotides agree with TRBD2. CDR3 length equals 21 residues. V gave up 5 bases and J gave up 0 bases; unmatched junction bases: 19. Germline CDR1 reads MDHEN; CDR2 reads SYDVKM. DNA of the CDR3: TGTGCCAGCAGTCCCCGGAAGCGGGAGGGCGGCAGTCGTGGAGCCAAAAACATTCAGTACTTC. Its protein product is CASSPRKREGGSRGAKNIQYF.

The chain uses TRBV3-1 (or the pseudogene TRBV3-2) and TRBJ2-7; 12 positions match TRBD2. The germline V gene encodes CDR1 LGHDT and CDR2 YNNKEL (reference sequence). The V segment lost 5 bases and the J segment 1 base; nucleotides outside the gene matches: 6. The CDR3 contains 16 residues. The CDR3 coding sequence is TGTGCCAGCAGCAAACTAGCGGGAGGTGGTTCCTACGAGCAGTACTTC. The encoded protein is CASSKLAGGGSYEQYF.

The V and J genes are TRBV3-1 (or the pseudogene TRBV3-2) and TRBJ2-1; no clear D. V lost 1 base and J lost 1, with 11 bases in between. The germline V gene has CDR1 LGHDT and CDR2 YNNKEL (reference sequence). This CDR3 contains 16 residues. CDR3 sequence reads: CASSQGFRSSYNEQFF. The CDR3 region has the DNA TGTGCCAGCAGCCAAGGATTCCGTAGTTCCTACAATGAGCAGTTCTTC.

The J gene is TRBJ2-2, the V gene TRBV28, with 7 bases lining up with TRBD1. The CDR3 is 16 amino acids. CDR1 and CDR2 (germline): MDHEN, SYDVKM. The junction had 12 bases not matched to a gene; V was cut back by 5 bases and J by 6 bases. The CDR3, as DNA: TGTGCCAGCAGTGCACCGGGACAGCCTCAATCCGGGGAGCTGTTTTTT. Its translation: CASSAPGQPQSGELFF. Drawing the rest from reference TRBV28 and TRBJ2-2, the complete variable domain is DVKVTQSSRYLVKRTGEKVFLECVQDMDHENMFWYRQDPGLGLRLIYFSYDVKMKEKGDIPEGYSVSREKKERFSLILESASTNQTSMYLCASSAPGQPQSGELFFGEGSRLTVL.

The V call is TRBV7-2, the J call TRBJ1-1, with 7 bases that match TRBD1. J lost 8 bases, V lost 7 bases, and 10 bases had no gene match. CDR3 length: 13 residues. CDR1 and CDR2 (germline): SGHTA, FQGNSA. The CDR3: CASNPSGTVEAFF. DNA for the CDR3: TGTGCCAGCAACCCCTCCGGGACAGTGGAAGCTTTCTTT. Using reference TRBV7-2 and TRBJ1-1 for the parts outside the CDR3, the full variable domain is GAGVSQSPSNKVTEKGKDVELRCDPISGHTALYWYRQSLGQGLEFLIYFQGNSAPDKSGLPSDRFSAERTGGSVSTLTIQRTQQEDSAVYLCASNPSGTVEAFFGQGTRLTVV.

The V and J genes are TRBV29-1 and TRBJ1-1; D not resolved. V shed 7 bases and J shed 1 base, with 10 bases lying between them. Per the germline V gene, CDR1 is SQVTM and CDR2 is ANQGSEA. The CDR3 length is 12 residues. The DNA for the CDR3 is TGCAGCGCCATCCCCCCGAACACTGAAGCTTTCTTT. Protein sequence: CSAIPPNTEAFF. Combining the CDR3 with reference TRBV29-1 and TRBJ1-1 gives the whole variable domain SAVISQKPSRDICQRGTSLTIQCQVDSQVTMMFWYRQQPGQSLTLIATANQGSEATYESGFVIDKFPISRPNLTFSTLTVSNMSPEDSSIYLCSAIPPNTEAFFGQGTRLTVV.

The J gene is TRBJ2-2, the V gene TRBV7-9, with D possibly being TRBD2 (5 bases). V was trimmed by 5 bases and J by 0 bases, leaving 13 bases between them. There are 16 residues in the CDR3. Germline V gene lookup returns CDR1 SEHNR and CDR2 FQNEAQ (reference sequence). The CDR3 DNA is TGTGCCAGCAGCCCGCTTTGGGGAGCGAACACCGGGGAGCTGTTTTTT. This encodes CASSPLWGANTGELFF.

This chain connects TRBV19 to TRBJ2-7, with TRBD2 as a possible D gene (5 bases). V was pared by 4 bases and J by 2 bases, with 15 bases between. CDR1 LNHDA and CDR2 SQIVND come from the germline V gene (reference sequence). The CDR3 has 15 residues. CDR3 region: CASSRTRRSTYEQYF. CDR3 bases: TGTGCCAGTAGTAGAACTAGGAGGTCCACCTACGAGCAGTACTTC.

CDR3 bases: TGCGCCAGCAGCCACGGACAGGAGTATGGCTACACCTTC. This translates into CASSHGQEYGYTF. The chain uses TRBV5-1 and TRBJ1-2; 7 bases match TRBD1. CDR1 is SGHRS, CDR2 YFSETQ, per germline. The length of the CDR3 is 13 residues. Losses at the gene ends were 4 bases for V and 5 bases for J; bases not matched to a gene: 5.

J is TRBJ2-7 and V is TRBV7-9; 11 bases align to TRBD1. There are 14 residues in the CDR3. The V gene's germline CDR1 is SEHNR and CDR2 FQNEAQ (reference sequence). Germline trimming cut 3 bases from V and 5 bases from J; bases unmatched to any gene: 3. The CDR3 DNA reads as TGTGCCAGCAGCTTGGGACAGGGGGTCAACGAGCAGTACTTC. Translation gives CASSLGQGVNEQYF.

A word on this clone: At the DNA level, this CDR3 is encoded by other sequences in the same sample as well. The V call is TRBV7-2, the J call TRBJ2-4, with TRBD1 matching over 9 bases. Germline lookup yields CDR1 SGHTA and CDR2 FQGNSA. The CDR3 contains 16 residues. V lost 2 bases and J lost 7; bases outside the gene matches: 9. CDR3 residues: CASSLSSGQGKNIQYF. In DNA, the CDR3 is TGTGCCAGCAGCTTATCCTCCGGACAGGGGAAGAACATTCAGTACTTC.

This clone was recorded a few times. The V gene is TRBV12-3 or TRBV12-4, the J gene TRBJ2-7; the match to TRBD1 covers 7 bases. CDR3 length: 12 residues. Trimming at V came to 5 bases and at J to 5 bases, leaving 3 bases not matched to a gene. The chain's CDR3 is CASSPGQNEQYF. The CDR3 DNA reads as TGTGCCAGCAGTCCGGGACAGAACGAGCAGTACTTC.

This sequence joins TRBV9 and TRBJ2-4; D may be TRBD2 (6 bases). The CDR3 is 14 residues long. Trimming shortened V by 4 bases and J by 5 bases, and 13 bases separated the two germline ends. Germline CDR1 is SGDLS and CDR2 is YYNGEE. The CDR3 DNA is TGTGCCAGCAGCTTATCCGGGACTGAAAACATTCAGTACTTC. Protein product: CASSLSGTENIQYF.